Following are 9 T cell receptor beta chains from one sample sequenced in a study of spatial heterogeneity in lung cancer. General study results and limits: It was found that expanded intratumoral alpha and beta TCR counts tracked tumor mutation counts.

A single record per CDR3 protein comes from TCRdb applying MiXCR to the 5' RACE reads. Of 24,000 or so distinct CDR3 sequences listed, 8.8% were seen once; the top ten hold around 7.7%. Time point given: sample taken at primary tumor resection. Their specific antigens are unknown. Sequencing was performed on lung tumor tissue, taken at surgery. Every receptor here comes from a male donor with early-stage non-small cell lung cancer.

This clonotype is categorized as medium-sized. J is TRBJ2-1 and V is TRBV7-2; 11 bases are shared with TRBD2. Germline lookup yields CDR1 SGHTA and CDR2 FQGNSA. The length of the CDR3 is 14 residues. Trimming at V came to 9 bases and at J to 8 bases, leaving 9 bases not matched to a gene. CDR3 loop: CASIGLAGGDEQFF. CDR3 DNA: TGTGCCAGTATTGGGTTAGCGGGAGGGGATGAGCAGTTCTTC.

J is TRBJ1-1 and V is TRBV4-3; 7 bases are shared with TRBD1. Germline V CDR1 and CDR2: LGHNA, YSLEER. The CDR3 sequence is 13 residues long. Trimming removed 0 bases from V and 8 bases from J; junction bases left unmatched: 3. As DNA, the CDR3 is TGCGCCAGCAGCCAAGATGGGACAGCGGAAGCTTTCTTT. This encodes CASSQDGTAEAFF.

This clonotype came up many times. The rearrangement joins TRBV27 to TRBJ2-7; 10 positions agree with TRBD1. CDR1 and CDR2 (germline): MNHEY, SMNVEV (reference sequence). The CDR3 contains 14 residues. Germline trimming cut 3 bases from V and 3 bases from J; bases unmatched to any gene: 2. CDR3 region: CASSFRTGGYEQYF. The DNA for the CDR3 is TGTGCCAGCAGTTTTCGGACAGGGGGCTACGAGCAGTACTTC.

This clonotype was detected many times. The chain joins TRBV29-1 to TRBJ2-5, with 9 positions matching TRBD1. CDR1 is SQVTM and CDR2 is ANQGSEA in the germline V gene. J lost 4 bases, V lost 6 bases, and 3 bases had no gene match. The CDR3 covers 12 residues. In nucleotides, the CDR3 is TGCAGCGTCCTGACAGGGGGAGAGACCCAGTACTTC. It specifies CSVLTGGETQYF.

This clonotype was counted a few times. CDR3 in DNA: TGTGCCAGCAGTTTGGTAGCGGGCCCGTACGAGCAGTACTTC. It translates to CASSLVAGPYEQYF. This chain uses TRBV27 with TRBJ2-7, with 7 bases lining up with TRBD2. This CDR3 is built from 14 residues. V was pared by 3 bases and J by 4 bases, with 6 bases of the junction left unmatched. Per germline, CDR1 MNHEY and CDR2 SMNVEV (reference sequence).

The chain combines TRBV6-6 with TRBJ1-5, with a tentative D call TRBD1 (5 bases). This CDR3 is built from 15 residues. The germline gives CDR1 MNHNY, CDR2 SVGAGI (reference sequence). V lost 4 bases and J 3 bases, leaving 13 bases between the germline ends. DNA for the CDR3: TGTGCCAGCAGTTCGGGACCAGCTTTCAATCAGCCCCAGCATTTT. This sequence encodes CASSSGPAFNQPQHF.

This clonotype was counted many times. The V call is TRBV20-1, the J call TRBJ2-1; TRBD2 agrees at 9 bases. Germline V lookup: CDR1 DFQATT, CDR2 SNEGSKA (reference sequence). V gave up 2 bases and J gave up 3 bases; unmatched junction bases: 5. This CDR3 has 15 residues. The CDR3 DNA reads TGCAGTGCTAGACTAGCGGGAACCCACTACAATGAGCAGTTCTTC. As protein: CSARLAGTHYNEQFF.

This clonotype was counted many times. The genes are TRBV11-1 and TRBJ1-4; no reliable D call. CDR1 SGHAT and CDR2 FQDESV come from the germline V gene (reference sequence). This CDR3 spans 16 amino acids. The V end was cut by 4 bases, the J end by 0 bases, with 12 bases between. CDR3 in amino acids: CASSSTSWTTNEKLFF. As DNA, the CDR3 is TGTGCCAGCAGCTCGACCTCGTGGACAACTAATGAAAAACTGTTTTTT.

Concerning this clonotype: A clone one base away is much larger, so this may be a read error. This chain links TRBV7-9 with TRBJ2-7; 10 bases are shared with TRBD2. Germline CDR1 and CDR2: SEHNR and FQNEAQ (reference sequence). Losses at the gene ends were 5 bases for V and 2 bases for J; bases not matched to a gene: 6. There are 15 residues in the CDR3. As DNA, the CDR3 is TGTGCCAGCAGCCCCGGACTAGCGGAGACCTACGAGCAGTACTTC. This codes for CASSPGLAETYEQYF.